This T cell receptor beta chain emerged from a study of T cells expressing NK-cell markers. Germline assignment: CDR1 DFQATT and CDR2 SNEGSKA (reference sequence). CDR3 length equals 14 residues. For TCR beta, cDNA was produced by 5'RACE template switching with UMIs. For each CDR3 protein, TCRdb gives one entry from its re-call of the 5' RACE reads, without DNA. This sample lists some 460,000 distinct CDR3 sequences; its ten largest clones have 1.4%. The sample was blood T cells: a sorted CD56 or NKG2C T cell subset, CD4+ or CD8+ T cells, or bulk PBMC T cells (not recorded which). This clonotype was sampled from a woman aged 45-60 years in good health. The chain links TRBV20-1 to TRBJ2-1; checking the TCRdb D call of TRBD2 is not possible without DNA. The chain's CDR3 is CSARTSGRGNEQFF.